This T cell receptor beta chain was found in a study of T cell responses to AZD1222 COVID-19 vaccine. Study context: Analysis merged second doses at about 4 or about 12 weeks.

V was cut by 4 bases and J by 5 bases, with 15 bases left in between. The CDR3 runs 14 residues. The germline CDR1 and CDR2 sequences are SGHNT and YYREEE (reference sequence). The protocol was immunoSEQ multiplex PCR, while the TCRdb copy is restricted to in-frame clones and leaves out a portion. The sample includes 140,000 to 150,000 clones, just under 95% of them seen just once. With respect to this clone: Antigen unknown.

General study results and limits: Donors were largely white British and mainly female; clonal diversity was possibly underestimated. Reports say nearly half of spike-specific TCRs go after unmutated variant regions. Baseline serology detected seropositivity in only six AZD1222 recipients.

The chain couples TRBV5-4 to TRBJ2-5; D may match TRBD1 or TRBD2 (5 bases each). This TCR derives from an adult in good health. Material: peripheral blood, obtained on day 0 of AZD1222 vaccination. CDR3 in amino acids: CASSASRDGETQYF. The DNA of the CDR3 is TGTGCCAGCAGCGCGTCCCGGGACGGGGAGACCCAGTACTTC.